A selection of T cell receptor beta chains follows, all from one sample in a study of blood T cell repertoires in COVID-19. Repertoires were generated with immunoSEQ multiplex PCR, while TCRdb's copy carries only in-frame clones and drops some. The sample holds about 120,000 clones, around four fifths seen once. The sequencing sample was made of peripheral blood. These receptors were taken from a man between 65 and 80 years old with active or convalescent COVID-19. Each CDR3 is given with its conserved first and last residue.

v_gene: TRBV15
j_gene: TRBJ1-5
len: 16
CDR3aa: CATSGERTGIFQPQHF

v_gene: TRBV24-1
j_gene: TRBJ1-5
len: 20
CDR3aa: CATSDLSGGEGLDSNQPQHF

v_gene: TRBV7-8
j_gene: TRBJ2-3
len: 17
CDR3aa: CASSLGYGTGRTDTQYF

v_gene: TRBV25-1
j_gene: TRBJ1-2
len: 14
CDR3aa: CASSDRVQGGGYTF

v_gene: TRBV27
j_gene: TRBJ1-1
len: 14
CDR3aa: CASSLPDREGPAFF

v_gene: TRBV4-1
j_gene: TRBJ2-1
len: 15
CDR3aa: CASSPRLVAYNEQFF

v_gene: TRBV6-4
j_gene: TRBJ2-1
len: 15
CDR3aa: CASRDMASGASEQFF

v_gene: TRBV5-1
j_gene: TRBJ1-2
len: 13
CDR3aa: CASSTTDYYGYTF

v_gene: TRBV15
j_gene: TRBJ2-2
len: 16
CDR3aa: CATSRGLAGGVGELFF

v_gene: TRBV6-2/TRBV6-3
j_gene: TRBJ2-5
len: 15
CDR3aa: CASSYGGAGGETQYF

v_gene: TRBV6-6
j_gene: TRBJ2-7
len: 14
CDR3aa: CASSQGLAGLEQYF

v_gene: TRBV9
j_gene: TRBJ1-5
len: 17
CDR3aa: CASSRGAGADSNQPQHF

v_gene: TRBV30
j_gene: TRBJ2-7
len: 15
CDR3aa: CAWSPGGGGSYEQYF

v_gene: TRBV18
j_gene: TRBJ2-2
len: 14
CDR3aa: CASSPEAGTGELFF

v_gene: TRBV5-1
j_gene: TRBJ1-2
len: 15
CDR3aa: CASSLADRHNYGYTF

v_gene: TRBV4-3
j_gene: TRBJ1-4
len: 16
CDR3aa: CASSQDMAEHNEKLFF

v_gene: TRBV27
j_gene: TRBJ2-1
len: 13
CDR3aa: CASSSQRRNEQFF

v_gene: TRBV5-1
j_gene: TRBJ1-1
len: 13
CDR3aa: CASSWERETEAFF

v_gene: TRBV12-5
j_gene: TRBJ1-5
len: 17
CDR3aa: CASGLVLGQGGNQPQHF

v_gene: TRBV11-2
j_gene: TRBJ2-1
len: 14
CDR3aa: CASSPNPSPNEQFF

v_gene: TRBV6-5
j_gene: TRBJ2-1
len: 14
CDR3aa: CASSSGLAVDEQFF

v_gene: TRBV9
j_gene: TRBJ2-7
len: 16
CDR3aa: CASSPSAGTGKGEQYF

v_gene: TRBV3-1/TRBV3-2
j_gene: TRBJ2-2
len: 15
CDR3aa: CASSQGSGFNGELFF

v_gene: TRBV10-3
j_gene: TRBJ2-1
len: 16
CDR3aa: CAISESMAGAYNEQFF

v_gene: TRBV2
j_gene: TRBJ2-5
len: 13
CDR3aa: CASNGRISETQYF

v_gene: TRBV3-1/TRBV3-2
j_gene: TRBJ1-2
len: 14
CDR3aa: CASSQPGPGPGYTF

v_gene: TRBV11-3
j_gene: TRBJ2-2
len: 17
CDR3aa: CASSPPGLAANTGELFF

v_gene: TRBV24-1
j_gene: TRBJ1-1
len: 17
CDR3aa: CATSDNFLDRAGTEAFF

v_gene: TRBV7-2
j_gene: TRBJ1-2
len: 17
CDR3aa: CASSLGVGTGVNYGYTF

v_gene: TRBV2
j_gene: TRBJ2-5
len: 15
CDR3aa: CASSKRTSGEETQYF

v_gene: TRBV3-1/TRBV3-2
j_gene: TRBJ1-1
len: 15
CDR3aa: CASSQDFYSNTEAFF

v_gene: TRBV7-9
j_gene: TRBJ2-2
len: 14
CDR3aa: CASSLDRDAGELFF

v_gene: TRBV7-9
j_gene: TRBJ1-3
len: 15
CDR3aa: CASSLITPAGNTIYF